This T cell receptor (beta chain) was identified in a study of blood T cell repertoires in COVID-19 (dated by TCRdb to the early 2020s). About the investigation overall: Collaborator samples came from the United States, Italy and Spain and covered acute and convalescent phases of COVID-19. The material from the prospective study consisted of cDNA or gDNA derived from T cells, B-cell-depleted T cells, or PBMCs. Deeply sampled blood TCRbeta repertoires from subjects exposed to, actively infected with, or recovered from COVID-19 were included in the dataset. A freely available public database, intended as a resource for researchers studying the immune response to SARS-CoV-2, is where the repertoires were released. Samples were obtained from the ongoing ImmuneRACE study (first 160 participants) and from about 1,300 subjects provided by 6 global collaborators. A de-identified subject ID, COVID-19 status, age in years and sex were almost always included in the sample metadata. Where available, HLA class I and class II types were taken from metadata supplied by the sample provider and were not determined by assay-based typing. Overall study outcomes, separate from this receptor: The quantity of clinical and demographic metadata differed by source and by participant and was supplied without curation.

The collaborating institutions used their own protocols to collect whole blood in K2EDTA tubes. Collaborator samples were shipped for TCRbeta analysis as frozen whole blood, isolated PBMCs, or DNA extracted from either sample type. CDR1 and CDR2, looked up from the germline V gene (reference sequence), are MNHNY and SVGAGI. The CDR3 measures 16 amino acids from cysteine to phenylalanine. CDR3 DNA only is kept here, 48 bases in frame from base 1. Clipping removes 7 bases from V and 1 base from J, with 5 as the unmatched junction base count. TCRbeta CDR3 regions were amplified from genomic DNA by means of the immunoSEQ Assay, a bias-controlled multiplex PCR. The published analysis was carried out like this. The number of nucleated cells in each sample was estimated by amplification of reference gene primers within the assay. To quantify the absolute abundance of each unique TCRbeta CDR3 rearrangement, sequence reads were collapsed and filtered. For each sample, productive Simpson clonality was calculated as the square root of Simpson's diversity index over productive rearrangements. Sourced from immuneACCESS, this table was stored by TCRdb with only in-frame sequences that have V and J called. A share of the clones is absent; for the studies checked, an unresolved V gene accounts for under half, and the remainder has no known explanation. Clone size and V and J calls were adopted from that table, with D and trimming inferred from the DNA. A total of approximately 150,000 clones appear in this sample, approximately 89% of them only once. The top ten clones comprise over 9.5% of the sample.

In regard to this clone: Which antigen it targets is not known. No per-base quality is available; no much larger clone lies one base away.

This receptor was taken from a man aged 55 to 70 with active or convalescent COVID-19. This sequence uses TRBV6-6 and TRBJ1-6; the junction holds 9 bases that match TRBD1. The sample taken for sequencing was peripheral blood. The sequenced DNA: TGTGCCAGCACACCGGGACAGGGTTCCTATAATTCACCCCTCCACTTT. Translation gives CASTPGQGSYNSPLHF.